The 25 T cell receptor beta chains given below trace back to one sample, sequenced in a study of shared clonotypes between healthy human individuals. Method: immunoSEQ multiplex PCR; TCRdb's copy keeps in-frame clones and lacks some. The sample includes roughly 1,000,000 clones, around 82% of them seen just once. Sequenced sample: memory CD4+ T cells from PBMCs. Subset meaning: CD45RA-negative fraction. The receptor source for this set is a man between 18 and 35 years old in good health. Some clones in this sample may be carry-over from other donors' samples.

The genes are TRBV27 and TRBJ2-5; D remains ambiguous. This CDR3 contains 16 residues. V shed 6 bases and J shed 0 bases, with 17 bases lying between them. CDR1 is MNHEY and CDR2 is SMNVEV in the germline V gene (reference sequence). The CDR3 here is CASSQLGRGYQETQYF. CDR3 coding DNA: TGTGCCAGCAGCCAACTCGGGCGTGGGTACCAAGAGACCCAGTACTTC.

The V and J genes are TRBV15 and TRBJ2-1, with 11 positions matching TRBD2. Looked up from germline, CDR1 is LNHNV and CDR2 is YYDKDF (reference sequence). CDR3 length: 15 amino acids. Unmatched junction bases numbered 3, after V lost 3 bases and J lost 5 bases. The CDR3 DNA is TGTGCCACCAGCAGGGGACTAGCGGCTGACAATGAGCAGTTCTTC. It specifies CATSRGLAADNEQFF.

The chain carries TRBV27 and TRBJ1-3; D gene uncertain. Germline V gene data show CDR1 as MNHEY and CDR2 as SMNVEV (reference sequence). This CDR3 has 18 amino acids. The V end was cut by 4 bases, the J end by 0 bases, with 19 bases between. Written as DNA, the CDR3 is TGTGCCAGCAGTTCTTTACAGCCGTTCCGGGGCTCTGGAAACACCATATATTTT. As protein: CASSSLQPFRGSGNTIYF.

This clone was counted ten times or more. The chain joins TRBV2 to TRBJ2-7; TRBD2 aligns across 15 bases. V gave up 5 bases and J gave up 5 bases; unmatched junction bases: 7. The germline gives CDR1 SNHLY, CDR2 FYNNEI. The CDR3 length is 16 residues. CDR3 nucleotide sequence: TGTGCCAGCAGTAGACAAGGACTAGCGGGAGGGCACGAGCAGTACTTC. Residues: CASSRQGLAGGHEQYF.

The V call is TRBV7-7, the J call TRBJ1-1; perhaps TRBD1 as D (5 bases). Germline V CDR1 and CDR2: SSHAT, FNYEAQ (reference sequence). The CDR3 totals 14 residues. With 5 bases removed from V and 9 bases from J, the gap between germline ends came to 19 bases. This chain's CDR3 is CASSMGPHSPQAFF. The CDR3 region has the DNA TGTGCCAGCAGCATGGGACCGCATTCCCCTCAAGCTTTCTTT.

This clone was seen only a few times. The J gene is TRBJ1-5, the V gene TRBV7-8; tentatively, D is TRBD1 (6 bases). The CDR3 sequence is 15 residues long. Between the trimmed V and J ends, which lost 4 bases and 7 bases, there was a span of 17 bases. Germline loops: CDR1 SGHVS, CDR2 FQNEAQ. The CDR3 here is CASSSQTGSGQPQHF. The DNA of the CDR3 is TGTGCCAGCAGCTCCCAGACAGGCAGCGGGCAGCCCCAGCATTTT.

This clone has just a few counts. CDR3 region: CASNQRNSWETQYF. The CDR3 DNA sequence: TGTGCCAGCAACCAGCGGAATAGTTGGGAGACCCAGTACTTC. The V gene is TRBV7-9, the J gene TRBJ2-5, with TRBD2 as a possible D gene (5 bases). There are 14 residues in the CDR3. Germline loops: CDR1 SEHNR, CDR2 FQNEAQ (reference sequence). The V end lost 7 bases, the J end lost 5 bases, and 17 bases lay between the germline ends.

Turning to this clone: A far larger clone differs by one base, so this is likely a read error. The V gene is TRBV30, the J gene TRBJ2-1, with 10 positions matching TRBD2. CDR1 and CDR2 from the germline V gene are GTSNPN and SVGIG (reference sequence). The CDR3 is made up of 15 amino acids. The CDR3 is CAWDDLAGEKNGQFF. The CDR3, as DNA: TGTGCCTGGGACGATCTAGCGGGAGAGAAGAATGGGCAGTTCTTC. The full variable domain, its missing parts supplied by reference TRBV30 and TRBJ2-1, is SQTIHQWPATLVQPVGSPLSLECTVEGTSNPNLYWYRQAAGRGLQLLFYSVGIGQISSEVPQNLSASRPQDRQFILSSKKLLLSDSGFYLCAWDDLAGEKNGQFFGPGTRLTVL.

The chain joins TRBV7-2 to TRBJ2-7; D may be TRBD1 or TRBD2 (5 bases each). Trimming removed 5 bases at V and 0 bases at J, with 14 bases between. Germline CDR1 is SGHTA and CDR2 is FQGNSA. This CDR3 is 15 amino acids long. The CDR3 DNA reads as TGTGCCAGCAGCGAGCAGGGAGTTAGCTCCTACGAGCAGTACTTC. Protein product: CASSEQGVSSYEQYF.

The chain has TRBV18 and TRBJ2-3; D might be TRBD2 (5 bases). Per the germline V gene, CDR1 is KGHSH and CDR2 is LQKENI. This CDR3 is 14 amino acids long. V was shortened by 3 bases and J by 4 bases, with 11 bases between the two germline ends. CDR3 DNA sequence: TGTGCCAGCTCACCCCCTAGCATCCCAGATACGCAGTATTTT. Translated: CASSPPSIPDTQYF.

About this clone itself: Sequence at one end of the junction differs from germline and may be a read error. The chain joins TRBV11-2 to TRBJ2-5; D assignment may be TRBD1 or TRBD2 (7 bases each). The CDR3 consists of 13 residues. The germline V gene encodes CDR1 SGHAT and CDR2 FQNNGV. For the CDR3, the DNA is TGTGCCAGCAGTCCCAGCGGGACAGCCAGGTCAGACTTC. Protein: CASSPSGTARSDF.

In this sample, this clone turned up a few times. The V and J genes are TRBV7-2 and TRBJ2-5; 15 positions agree with TRBD2. The CDR3 runs to 18 residues. Trimming cost V 5 bases and J 1 base; bases outside gene matches: 8. From germline, CDR1 is SGHTA and CDR2 FQGNSA. CDR3 protein: CASSLAGTSGRSQETQYF. DNA for the CDR3: TGTGCCAGCAGCCTCGCCGGGACTAGCGGGAGGAGCCAAGAGACCCAGTACTTC.

V usage is TRBV27 and J usage is TRBJ1-5, with TRBD1 as a possible D gene (5 bases). The CDR3 runs to 13 residues. With 3 bases removed from V and 9 bases from J, the gap between germline ends came to 12 bases. Germline values: CDR1 MNHEY, CDR2 SMNVEV (reference sequence). The CDR3 region is CASSFAGVTPQHF. CDR3 bases: TGTGCCAGCAGTTTTGCGGGGGTAACGCCCCAGCATTTT.

The V and J genes are TRBV28 and TRBJ2-4, with 7 nucleotides matching TRBD2. Trimming at V came to 5 bases and at J to 8 bases, leaving 15 bases not matched to a gene. The CDR3 length is 16 residues. CDR1 is MDHEN, CDR2 SYDVKM, per germline. The CDR3 region is CASSGPGTNSGDIQYF. CDR3 sequence (DNA): TGTGCCAGCAGTGGACCTGGGACTAACTCTGGGGACATTCAGTACTTC.

This clone was counted only a few times. CDR3 loop: CSVSEVYPFF. In DNA form, the CDR3 reads TGCAGCGTTTCGGAGGTGTATCCTTTCTTT. The chain has TRBV29-1 and TRBJ1-1; D is unclear. V was cut by 5 bases and J by 12 bases, with 13 bases left in between. This CDR3 has 10 residues. Germline CDR1 and CDR2: SQVTM and ANQGSEA.

This sequence joins TRBV27 and TRBJ2-6; D remains ambiguous. The CDR3 totals 15 residues. Germline V gives CDR1 MNHEY, CDR2 SMNVEV (reference sequence). V was clipped by 6 bases and J by 0 bases, with 9 bases between them. CDR3 sequence (DNA): TGTGCCAGCAGAAAATCCTCCTCTGGGGCCAACGTCCTGACTTTC. Protein product: CASRKSSSGANVLTF.

With respect to this clone: This may be a read error, as it is one base from a much larger clone. The rearrangement uses TRBV7-8 and TRBJ2-5, with D perhaps TRBD2 (6 bases). The germline V gene encodes CDR1 SGHVS and CDR2 FQNEAQ. The CDR3 runs 13 residues. The germline V and J ends were trimmed by 5 bases and 1 base, with 8 bases remaining between them. The CDR3 DNA reads TGTGCCAGCAGCCCGGGACTCCAAGAGACCCAGTACTTC. Encoded protein: CASSPGLQETQYF.

V and J are TRBV21-1 and TRBJ2-7; the table assigns TRBD2, which was not confirmed against the DNA. TRBV21-1 is shown as a pseudogene. The CDR3 is made up of 13 amino acids. The CDR3 loop reads CASPPGRSYEQYF. DNA for the CDR3: TGTGCCAGCCCCCCGGGAAGATCCTACGAGCAGTACTTC.

This sequence joins TRBV7-9 and TRBJ2-7, with a tentative D call TRBD2 (6 bases). Germline assignment: CDR1 SEHNR and CDR2 FQNEAQ (reference sequence). The ends were cut back, 5 bases at V and 2 bases at J, with 10 bases in the middle. The length of the CDR3 is 13 residues. The CDR3 spells CASSRGGAYEQYF. The CDR3 DNA follows: TGTGCCAGCAGCCGCGGAGGGGCCTACGAGCAGTACTTC.

The chain recombines TRBV11-2 with TRBJ2-7; maybe TRBD1 (6 bases). Trimming took 5 bases from V and 5 from J, leaving 16 bases between them. This CDR3 has 14 amino acids. CDR1 is SGHAT, CDR2 FQNNGV, per germline. As DNA, the CDR3 is TGTGCCAGCAGCATAATACAGGGATCCCACGAGCAGTACTTC. Its protein is CASSIIQGSHEQYF.

On this clone: Mismatch with germline at one junction end may stem from a read error. This sequence joins TRBV6-4 and TRBJ2-2; possibly TRBD2 for D (5 bases). Germline V gene sequence: CDR1 MRHNA, CDR2 SNTAGT. There are 15 residues in the CDR3. Here the CDR3 DNA reads TGTGCCAGCAGCGACTCGGCAGTGAACACCGGGGAGCTTTTTTTT. This translates into CASSDSAVNTGELFF.

In this sample, this clone turned up once. Mismatch with germline at one junction end may stem from a read error. The gene calls are TRBV28 and TRBJ1-1, with D hard to call. Germline loops: CDR1 MDHEN, CDR2 SYDVKM. The CDR3 loop spans 11 amino acids. In DNA, the CDR3 is TGTGCCAGCAGTTTTCTCACTAAAGCTTTCTTT. The encoded protein is CASSFLTKAFF.

This clone was seen a single time. This chain links TRBV4-2 with TRBJ1-3, with D unresolved. This CDR3 region has 13 residues. V dropped 0 bases and J dropped 4 bases, with 4 bases sitting between them. CDR1 LGHNA and CDR2 YNFKEQ come from the germline V gene. The CDR3, as DNA: TGTGCCAGCAGCCAAGATTCCGGAAACACCATATATTTT. Translating it yields CASSQDSGNTIYF.

The chain recombines TRBV27 with TRBJ1-2; 9 bases align to TRBD1. CDR1 is MNHEY, CDR2 SMNVEV, per germline (reference sequence). The V segment lost 4 bases and the J segment 7 bases; nucleotides outside the gene matches: 10. The CDR3 extends over 15 amino acids. This CDR3 reads CASSSVHRDRAGYTF. The DNA of the CDR3 is TGTGCCAGCAGTTCCGTCCACCGGGACAGGGCTGGCTACACCTTC.

The CDR3 DNA is TGTGCCAGCTCCCTGGGAGGACAGGGTGCCGGGGCCCAGTACTTC. Encoded protein: CASSLGGQGAGAQYF. This chain uses TRBV2 with TRBJ2-5; 8 positions agree with TRBD1. The CDR3 loop spans 15 amino acids. J was trimmed by 9 bases and V by 8 bases; bases with no gene match: 17. Germline V gene lookup returns CDR1 SNHLY and CDR2 FYNNEI.